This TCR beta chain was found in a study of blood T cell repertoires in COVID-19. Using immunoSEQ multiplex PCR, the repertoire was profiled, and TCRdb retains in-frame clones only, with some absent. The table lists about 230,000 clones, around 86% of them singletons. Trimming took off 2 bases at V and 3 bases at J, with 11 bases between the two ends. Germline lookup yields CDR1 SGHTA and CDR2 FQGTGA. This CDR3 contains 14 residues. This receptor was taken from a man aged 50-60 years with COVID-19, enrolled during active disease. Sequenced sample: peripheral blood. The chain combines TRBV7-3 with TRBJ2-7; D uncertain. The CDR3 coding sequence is TGTGCCAGCAGCTTATGGGCAGTTCGCTACGAGCAGTACTTC. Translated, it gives CASSLWAVRYEQYF.